This T cell receptor beta chain was recovered during a study of T cell responses to AZD1222 COVID-19 vaccine. CDR1 is MNHEY, CDR2 SVGAGI, per germline. This CDR3 is 14 amino acids long. V was pared by 6 bases and J by 1 base, with 4 bases of the junction left unmatched. Generated by immunoSEQ multiplex PCR, the TCRdb table keeps only in-frame clones and is missing some. The table includes around 150,000 clones, about 90% detected once. In the case of this clone: The antigen is undetermined.

The study, taken as a whole, reports: CD4 TCRs covered the whole spike, strongest at regions 160-218 and 743-854. Repertoires were sampled only after the peak T cell response. Unmutated variant regions are reportedly targeted by nearly half of spike-specific TCRs. Clonal diversity may have been underestimated, and the donors were mostly white British, with more females than males.

Material: peripheral blood, obtained 28 days after the second AZD1222 dose. V usage is TRBV6-5 and J usage is TRBJ1-1; 8 bases line up with TRBD1. The clonotype comes from an adult who received the AZD1222 COVID-19 vaccine. The CDR3 here is CASRGTGGNTEAFF. Written as DNA, the CDR3 is TGTGCCAGCAGGGGAACAGGGGGGAACACTGAAGCTTTCTTT.